The present entry profiles one T cell receptor beta chain with its context. What it binds is unknown. The CDR3 spans 15 residues. Trimming cost V 5 bases and J 8 bases, with 18 bases left between them. CDR1 is SGHTA and CDR2 is FQGNSA in the germline V gene. The data stem from a study of cytomegalovirus exposure and HLA in healthy donors. The primer mix had 60 Vbeta and 13 Jbeta primers. In the original workflow: In a later analysis, 70 million to 80 million unique TCR beta chains included roughly 11 million shared by two or more donors. Repertoires were generated with immunoSEQ multiplex PCR, while TCRdb's copy carries only in-frame clones and drops some. V, J and clone size are taken as reported in that table, and D and trimming were inferred from the DNA itself. Found here are about 150,000 clones, roughly 79% of them singletons; the top ten hold over 2.5%. Study-level results: After further analysis at a later stage, under 20,000 TCR beta sequences were associated with HLA alleles at 0.05 false discovery rate.

The source of this sequence is a man between 18 and 29 years old in good health and CMV-seronegative. Sequences were obtained from PBMCs. This sequence joins TRBV7-2 and TRBJ2-2; D perhaps matches TRBD1 (6 bases). The CDR3 reads CASSPQGPAGGELFF. The CDR3 region has the DNA TGTGCCAGCAGCCCCCAGGGGCCCGCTGGTGGGGAGCTGTTTTTT. The full variable domain, its missing parts supplied by reference TRBV7-2 and TRBJ2-2, is GAGVSQSPSNKVTEKGKDVELRCDPISGHTALYWYRQSLGQGLEFLIYFQGNSAPDKSGLPSDRFSAERTGGSVSTLTIQRTQQEDSAVYLCASSPQGPAGGELFFGEGSRLTVL.